This is a list of T cell receptor beta chains from one sample in a study of cytomegalovirus exposure and HLA in healthy donors. TCRdb keeps only in-frame clones here, not all; method: immunoSEQ multiplex PCR. The table lists roughly 130,000 clones, around 90% of them singletons. The material sequenced was PBMCs. The receptors were gathered from a woman in her thirties or forties in good health and CMV-seronegative. Both conserved end residues are part of each CDR3. The order of the fields is V gene, D gene, clone size, J gene, CDR3 protein, CDR3 DNA. D genes are given only for firm matches. Not every row has a clone size; where given, it reads once, few, many or a size class.

TRBV18	NA	NA	TRBJ1-1	CASSPTGGATEAFF	TGTGCCAGCTCACCAACGGGCGGGGCAACTGAAGCTTTCTTT
TRBV5-1	TRBD1	NA	TRBJ1-3	CASSQTTGAGNTIYF	TGCGCCAGCAGCCAGACAACAGGGGCCGGAAACACCATATATTTT
TRBV5-4	NA	once	TRBJ1-6	CASSSQRVNSPLHF	TGTGCCAGCAGCTCCCAAAGAGTCAATTCACCCCTCCACTTT
TRBV6-5	TRBD1	NA	TRBJ1-2	CASSGTGGDGYTF	TGTGCCAGCAGTGGGACAGGGGGCGATGGCTACACCTTC
TRBV19	TRBD1	few	TRBJ2-7	CASSNRGLYEQYF	TGTGCCAGTAGTAACAGGGGGCTCTACGAGCAGTACTTC
TRBV10-2	NA	NA	TRBJ1-5	CASSEVGGAGRPQHF	TGCGCCAGCAGTGAGGTTGGGGGGGCAGGGAGGCCCCAGCATTTT
TRBV7-6	TRBD1	NA	TRBJ1-2	CASSPGQGYGYTF	TGTGCCAGCAGCCCAGGACAGGGTTATGGCTACACCTTC
TRBV7-9	TRBD1	NA	TRBJ1-1	CASSTRPRRTGTTEAFF	TGTGCCAGCAGCACCCGGCCTCGGAGGACAGGGACCACTGAAGCTTTCTTT
TRBV5-1	NA	once	TRBJ2-2	CASSLWGVYPTGELFF	TGCGCCAGCAGCCTATGGGGGGTCTACCCCACCGGGGAGCTGTTTTTT
TRBV5-1	TRBD2	NA	TRBJ2-1	CASSLVAGTYNEQFF	TGCGCCAGCAGCTTGGTAGCGGGAACCTACAATGAGCAGTTCTTC
TRBV6-1	TRBD2	NA	TRBJ2-1	CASSETGTSGYNEQFF	TGTGCCAGCAGTGAAACCGGGACTAGCGGTTACAATGAGCAGTTCTTC
TRBV11-2	NA	NA	TRBJ1-2	CASSPRGGYTF	TGTGCCAGCAGCCCCAGGGGTGGCTACACCTTC
TRBV7-2	TRBD1	NA	TRBJ2-7	CASSSGTGLYEQYF	TGTGCCAGCAGCTCCGGGACAGGGCTCTACGAGCAGTACTTC
TRBV11-2	NA	NA	TRBJ2-7	CASSWGRGGYEQYF	TGTGCCAGCAGCTGGGGCCGGGGAGGCTACGAGCAGTACTTC
TRBV9	NA	NA	TRBJ2-4	CASSVHVGSDIQYF	TGTGCCAGCAGCGTCCATGTCGGGTCGGACATTCAGTACTTC
TRBV11-3	NA	few	TRBJ1-2	CASSLGQVDGYTF	TGTGCCAGCAGCTTAGGACAGGTGGATGGCTACACCTTC
TRBV7-8	NA	NA	TRBJ2-7	CASSLFSRVGYEQYF	TGTGCCAGCAGCTTATTCTCCAGGGTTGGCTACGAGCAGTACTTC
TRBV7-9	TRBD1	NA	TRBJ2-7	CASSSDPGQGAHEQYF	TGTGCCAGCAGCTCAGATCCGGGACAGGGGGCTCACGAGCAGTACTTC
TRBV5-1	TRBD2	NA	TRBJ2-2	CASSRDAGGPYTGELFF	TGCGCCAGCAGCAGGGATGCGGGAGGGCCCTACACCGGGGAGCTGTTTTTT
TRBV10-3	NA	NA	TRBJ2-2	CAIGGGNTGELFF	TGTGCCATCGGGGGGGGCAACACCGGGGAGCTGTTTTTT
TRBV29-1	NA	NA	TRBJ2-4	CSVPGGAGAKNIQYF	TGCAGCGTGCCGGGCGGGGCGGGGGCCAAAAACATTCAGTACTTT
TRBV9	TRBD2	NA	TRBJ2-2	CASSALAGGTGELFF	TGTGCCAGCAGCGCGCTAGCGGGAGGAACCGGGGAGCTGTTTTTT
TRBV28	TRBD2	NA	TRBJ2-1	CASSLSGWGSGSIGNNEQFF	TGTGCCAGCAGTTTATCAGGGTGGGGTAGCGGGAGCATAGGAAACAATGAGCAGTTCTTC
TRBV2	TRBD2	NA	TRBJ2-7	CASTPGLAGDYEQYF	TGTGCCAGCACCCCGGGACTAGCGGGGGACTACGAGCAGTACTTC
TRBV5-4	NA	NA	TRBJ2-1	CASSSSPSYNEQFF	TGTGCCAGCAGCTCCTCCCCCTCCTACAATGAGCAGTTCTTC
TRBV18	NA	NA	TRBJ1-1	CASSPETVGMNTEAFF	TGTGCCAGCTCACCGGAGACAGTAGGAATGAACACTGAAGCTTTCTTT
TRBV9	NA	NA	TRBJ1-4	CASTAGTSNEKLFF	TGTGCCAGCACTGCGGGGACCTCTAATGAAAAACTGTTTTTT
TRBV7-2	TRBD1	NA	TRBJ2-5	CASRPGTGWETQYF	TGTGCCAGCAGACCCGGGACAGGCTGGGAGACCCAGTACTTC
TRBV2	TRBD1	few	TRBJ1-1	CASSLPRDRQQAFF	TGTGCCAGCAGTCTTCCCCGGGACAGACAACAAGCTTTCTTT
TRBV11-2	NA	NA	TRBJ1-3	CASSFDRGNTIYF	TGTGCCAGCAGCTTTGACAGAGGAAACACCATATATTTT
TRBV2	TRBD1	NA	TRBJ1-2	CASSLDRGNYGYIF	TGTGCCAGCAGCCTCGACAGGGGGAACTATGGCTACATCTTC
TRBV6-6	NA	NA	TRBJ1-5	CASSYGHGQPQHF	TGTGCCAGCAGTTACGGTCACGGTCAGCCCCAGCATTTT